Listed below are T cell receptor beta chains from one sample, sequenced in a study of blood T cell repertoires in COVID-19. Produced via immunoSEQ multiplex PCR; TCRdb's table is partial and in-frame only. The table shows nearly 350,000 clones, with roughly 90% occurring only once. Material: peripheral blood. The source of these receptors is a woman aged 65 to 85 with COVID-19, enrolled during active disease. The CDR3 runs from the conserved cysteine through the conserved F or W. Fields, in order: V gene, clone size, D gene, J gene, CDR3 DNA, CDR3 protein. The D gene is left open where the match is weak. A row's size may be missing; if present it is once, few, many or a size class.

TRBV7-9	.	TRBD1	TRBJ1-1	TGTGCCAGCAGCGTCGGGACAGGGAGGACTGAAGCTTTCTTT	CASSVGTGRTEAFF
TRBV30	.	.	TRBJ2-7	TGTGCCTGGAGCCTAATCGACGAGCAGTACTTC	CAWSLIDEQYF
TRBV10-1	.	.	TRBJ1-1	TGCGCCAGCAGTGAGGAGAAGGGGGACACTGAAGCTTTCTTT	CASSEEKGDTEAFF
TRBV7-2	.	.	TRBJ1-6	TGTGCCAGCAGGGAGAATTCACCCCTCCACTTT	CASRENSPLHF
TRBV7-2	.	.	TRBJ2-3	TGTGCCAGCAGCTCCCAAACAGCCGGTACGCAGTATTTT	CASSSQTAGTQYF
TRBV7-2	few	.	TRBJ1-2	TGTGCCAGCAGCTTAGGGGCCTGGGCAGGGGATGATGGCTACACCTTC	CASSLGAWAGDDGYTF
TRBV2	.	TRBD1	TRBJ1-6	TGTGCCAGCAGTGGAGGGACAGGGGCCGGTAATTCACCCCTCCACTTT	CASSGGTGAGNSPLHF
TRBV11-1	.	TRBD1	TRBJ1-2	TGTGCCAGCAGTGCTACAGGGGATTATGGCTACACCTTC	CASSATGDYGYTF
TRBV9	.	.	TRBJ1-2	TGTGCCAGCAGCGTAGCCCAACAGTTGGGCTATGGCTACACCTTC	CASSVAQQLGYGYTF
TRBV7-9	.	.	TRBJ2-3	TGTGCCAGCAGCTTGCAGGACTATTTGCAGTATTTT	CASSLQDYLQYF
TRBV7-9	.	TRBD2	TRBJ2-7	TGTGCCAGCAGCTTAACTAGCGGGGTGAGCGAGCAGTACTTC	CASSLTSGVSEQYF
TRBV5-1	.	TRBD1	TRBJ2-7	TGCGCCAGCAGCGCCGGACAGGGCTCCTACGAGCAGTACTTC	CASSAGQGSYEQYF
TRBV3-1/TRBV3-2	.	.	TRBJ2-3	TGTGCCAGCAGCCAAGATGCTGCTAGCCTAACGCAGTATTTT	CASSQDAASLTQYF
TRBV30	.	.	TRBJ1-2	TGTGCCTGGAGTGACGGGTTGGACTATGGCTACACCTTC	CAWSDGLDYGYTF
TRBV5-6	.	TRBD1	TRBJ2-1	TGTGCCAGCAGCGTACAGGGGGCAGCGAATGAGCAGTTCTTC	CASSVQGAANEQFF
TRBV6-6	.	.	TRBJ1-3	TGTGCCAGCAGTTCCCCCCCCGGGAGGGCCGGAAACACCATATATTTT	CASSSPPGRAGNTIYF
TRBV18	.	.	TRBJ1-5	TGTGCCAGCTCGCCTTCCTATGCTTCGGTATCCGATCAGCCCCAGCATTTT	CASSPSYASVSDQPQHF
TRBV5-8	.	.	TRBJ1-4	TGTGCCAGCAGCTTTTCAGGATCCGCAACTAATGAAAAACTGTTTTTT	CASSFSGSATNEKLFF
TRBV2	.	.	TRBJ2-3	TGTGCCAGCAGTATACAGCCCACAGATACGCAGTATTTT	CASSIQPTDTQYF
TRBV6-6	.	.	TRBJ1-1	TGTGCCAGCAGTTCTGCTACCTCTGAAGCTTTCTTT	CASSSATSEAFF
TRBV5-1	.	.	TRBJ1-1	TGCGCCAGCAGCTTGGCCTTCAGGGGAGAGACTGAAGCTTTCTTT	CASSLAFRGETEAFF
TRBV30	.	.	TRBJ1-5	TGTGCCTGGAGTGTGGGAGGTACAGGTCATCAGCCCCAGCATTTT	CAWSVGGTGHQPQHF
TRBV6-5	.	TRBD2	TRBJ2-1	TGTGCCAGCAACCTAGCGGGGAATAATGAGCAGTTCTTC	CASNLAGNNEQFF
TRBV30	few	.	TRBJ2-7	TGTGCCTGGAGCACAGGATCTCCCTACGAGCAGTACTTC	CAWSTGSPYEQYF
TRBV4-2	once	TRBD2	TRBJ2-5	TGTGCCAGCAGCCAAGGAGCGGGGGGGCGTGAGACCCAGTACTTC	CASSQGAGGRETQYF
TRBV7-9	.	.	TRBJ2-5	TGTGCCAGCAGCTTATACCCGGGGATCCAAGAGACCCAGTACTTC	CASSLYPGIQETQYF
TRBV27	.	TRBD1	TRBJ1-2	TGTGCCAGCAGTTTTGGGACAGGCTATGGCTACACCTTC	CASSFGTGYGYTF
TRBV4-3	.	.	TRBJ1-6	TGCGCCAGCAGCCAAAACAGGGAGAATTCACCCCTCCACTTT	CASSQNRENSPLHF
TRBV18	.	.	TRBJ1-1	TGTGCCAGCTCACCACCTATGACAGTGAACACTGAAGCTTTCTTT	CASSPPMTVNTEAFF
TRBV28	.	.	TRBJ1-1	TGTGCCAGCAGTTTCAATCAGGGCTCTAACACTGAAGCTTTCTTT	CASSFNQGSNTEAFF
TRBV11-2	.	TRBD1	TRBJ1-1	TGTGCCAGCAGCCCTATAAAGACAGGGGCGCGAACTGAAGCTTTCTTT	CASSPIKTGARTEAFF
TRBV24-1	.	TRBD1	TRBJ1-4	TGTGCCACCAGCCCCGGGACAGGGACCATTGAAAAACTGTTTTTT	CATSPGTGTIEKLFF
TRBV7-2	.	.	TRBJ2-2	TGTGCCAGCAGCTTCATAGGACTCATCCCCGGGGAGCTGTTTTTT	CASSFIGLIPGELFF
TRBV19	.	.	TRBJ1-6	TGTGCCAGTAGTATAGAGCACAGGAGTCCATCACCCCTCCACTTT	CASSIEHRSPSPLHF
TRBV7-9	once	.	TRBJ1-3	TGTGCCAGCAGCCCCCCACCTGGCAGGGAATCTGGAAACACCATATATTTT	CASSPPPGRESGNTIYF